This TCR beta chain originates from a study of blood T cell repertoires in COVID-19. The protocol was immunoSEQ multiplex PCR, while the TCRdb copy is restricted to in-frame clones and leaves out a portion. This table holds over 85,000 clones, over 85% found once. The sample comprised peripheral blood. This clonotype originated in a woman between 45 and 65 years old with COVID-19, enrolled during active disease.

CDR3 loop: CASSYGPFYTF. As DNA, the CDR3 is TGTGCCAGCAGCTATGGGCCGTTCTACACCTTC. This chain links TRBV11-2 with TRBJ1-2; D uncertain. This CDR3 has 11 amino acids. V dropped 4 bases and J dropped 10 bases, with 10 bases sitting between them. From germline, CDR1 is SGHAT and CDR2 FQNNGV.